The 24 T cell receptor beta chains below all came from one sample that was sequenced in a study of T cells after yellow fever vaccination. From the 5' RACE reads, TCRdb called clonotypes with MiXCR, one entry per CDR3 protein. The sample holds around 500,000 distinct CDR3 sequences, just over 20% seen once. The sequencing used PBMCs, collected roughly 20 days after the first yellow fever vaccination. These receptors all stem from a man between 18 and 29 years old who received the YFV17D yellow fever vaccine.

The rearrangement links TRBV29-1 to TRBJ2-3; D might be TRBD1 or TRBD2, each matching 5 bases. Per germline, CDR1 SQVTM and CDR2 ANQGSEA. Deletions cut 4 bases from V and 2 bases from J, with 13 bases between. The CDR3 runs 14 residues. The CDR3 here is CSVGGGWFTDTQYF. The CDR3, as DNA: TGCAGCGTTGGTGGGGGATGGTTCACAGATACGCAGTATTTT.

The V gene is TRBV12-3 or TRBV12-4, the J gene TRBJ2-7; 11 bases match TRBD2. CDR3 length equals 15 residues. Losses at the gene ends were 6 bases for V and 3 bases for J; bases not matched to a gene: 7. The CDR3 sequence is CASRGSGGAVYEQYF. DNA for the CDR3: TGTGCCAGCAGGGGTAGCGGGGGGGCGGTCTACGAGCAGTACTTC.

The sample holds a few counts of this clonotype. This chain links TRBV7-2 with TRBJ2-1; D could derive from TRBD1 or TRBD2 (5 bases each). Germline V gene sequence: CDR1 SGHTA, CDR2 FQGNSA. This CDR3 has 15 residues. Trimming removed 3 bases at V and 5 bases at J, with 14 bases between. The DNA for the CDR3 is TGTGCCAGCAGCTTGTCCCCGGTGGGGGACAATGAGCAGTTCTTC. Protein: CASSLSPVGDNEQFF.

This clonotype has a handful of counts. The rearrangement links TRBV9 to TRBJ2-3; 11 bases match TRBD2. Germline V CDR1 and CDR2: SGDLS, YYNGEE. CDR3 length: 15 residues. Trimming removed 0 bases from V and 9 bases from J; junction bases left unmatched: 6. In DNA form, the CDR3 reads TGTGCCAGCAGCGTAGGGCTAGCGGGGGGCCACACGCAGTATTTT. It yields the protein CASSVGLAGGHTQYF.

This clonotype was detected a few times. The V call is TRBV10-3, the J call TRBJ2-7, with TRBD2 identical over 7 bases. This CDR3 is built from 14 residues. After removal of 7 bases from V and 0 bases from J, the junction contained 6 bases not matched to a gene. CDR1 and CDR2 (germline): ENHRY, SYGVKD. Here the CDR3 reads CAIKLLADSYEQYF. The CDR3 DNA follows: TGTGCCATCAAGCTGCTAGCGGACTCCTACGAGCAGTACTTC.

V gene TRBV24-1 combines with J gene TRBJ2-3, with 8 bases aligning to TRBD2. The CDR3 is 16 amino acids. Per germline, CDR1 KGHDR and CDR2 SFDVKD. Trimming cost V 1 base and J 4 bases; bases outside gene matches: 6. The CDR3 DNA is TGTGCCACCAGTGATTTATCCAGCGGGGGAGCAGATACGCAGTATTTT. Encoded protein: CATSDLSSGGADTQYF.

This clonotype was seen only a few times. The rearrangement uses TRBV20-1 and TRBJ2-3; no clear D. The CDR3 is made up of 14 amino acids. Looked up from germline, CDR1 is DFQATT and CDR2 is SNEGSKA (reference sequence). Trimming left V 1 base short and J 2 bases short, with 10 bases between. As DNA, the CDR3 is TGCAGTGCTAGAGCGGGTCCAGCCACAGATACGCAGTATTTT. This translates into CSARAGPATDTQYF.

This chain joins TRBV20-1 and TRBJ2-1; D gene uncertain. Germline-derived CDR1 and CDR2 are DFQATT and SNEGSKA (reference sequence). V was pared by 3 bases and J by 10 bases, with 40 bases between. The CDR3 runs to 21 residues. CDR3 coding DNA: TGCAGTGCTAGGACCAATGCAACCGTTCGCGTGATTGAGAGCTGGCTGCGAGAGCAGTTCTTC. Protein: CSARTNATVRVIESWLREQFF.

This clonotype came up a few times. The chain recombines TRBV15 with TRBJ2-3; 7 positions agree with TRBD2. V shed 1 base and J 0 bases; nucleotides not matched to a gene: 7. This CDR3 has 17 residues. Per germline, CDR1 LNHNV and CDR2 YYDKDF (reference sequence). The CDR3 sequence: CATSRVGLGGSTDTQYF. The DNA of the CDR3 is TGTGCCACCAGCAGAGTTGGGTTGGGAGGGAGCACAGATACGCAGTATTTT.

The chain recombines TRBV5-4 with TRBJ2-7, with D tentatively TRBD1 or TRBD2 (5 bases each). CDR1 is SGHNT, CDR2 YYREEE, per germline (reference sequence). This CDR3 region has 15 residues. The V and J ends lost 1 base and 4 bases respectively, with 15 bases between them. The CDR3 reads CASSLPGTHVYEQYF. CDR3 in DNA: TGTGCCAGCAGCTTGCCCGGGACGCATGTTTACGAGCAGTACTTC.

This clonotype was counted only a few times. The gene calls are TRBV7-6 and TRBJ2-7; no reliable D call. Germline V gene data show CDR1 as SGHVS and CDR2 as FNYEAQ. V was trimmed by 5 bases and J by 2 bases, leaving 16 bases between them. The CDR3 contains 15 residues. DNA of the CDR3: TGTGCCAGCAGCCTGCGCTCGGATGCACCCTACGAGCAGTACTTC. Translation gives CASSLRSDAPYEQYF. Filled out from reference TRBV7-6 and TRBJ2-7, the complete variable domain reads GAGVSQSPRYKVTKRGQDVALRCDPISGHVSLYWYRQALGQGPEFLTYFNYEAQQDKSGLPNDRFSAERPEGSISTLTIQRTEQRDSAMYRCASSLRSDAPYEQYFGPGTRLTVT.

The chain combines TRBV11-3 with TRBJ2-1, with a possible D match to TRBD1 (6 bases). The germline gives CDR1 SGHNT, CDR2 YENEEA. This CDR3 region has 16 residues. Trimming shortened V by 5 bases and J by 2 bases, and 16 bases separated the two germline ends. The CDR3 spells CASSPRTGFPYNEQFF. For the CDR3, the DNA is TGTGCCAGCAGCCCGCGAACAGGGTTTCCCTACAATGAGCAGTTCTTC.

This clonotype was seen only a few times. Relative to the germline gene, one junction end is altered; a read error may explain this. This chain uses TRBV4-2 with TRBJ2-1, with 11 bases that match TRBD2. The CDR3 length is 21 residues. In germline, CDR1 is LGHNA, CDR2 YNFKEQ. CDR3: CASSEEPPGLAVSSSYNEQFF. For the CDR3, the DNA is TGTGCCAGCAGCGAAGAACCCCCGGGACTAGCGGTATCGAGCTCCTACAATGAGCAGTTCTTC.

CDR3 in DNA: TGTGCCAGCAGCAACAGGATCTCCCCAGTCGGCGAGCAGTACTTC. The encoded protein is CASSNRISPVGEQYF. The chain uses TRBV21-1 and TRBJ2-7; the table assigns TRBD1, which was not confirmed against the DNA. TRBV21-1 is designated a pseudogene. This CDR3 contains 15 residues.

This clonotype came up a few times. The V and J genes are TRBV7-9 and TRBJ1-1; 7 nucleotides match TRBD1. CDR1 is SEHNR and CDR2 is FQNEAQ in the germline V gene (reference sequence). The CDR3 runs to 15 residues. Trimming removed 0 bases from V and 11 bases from J; junction bases left unmatched: 12. CDR3 sequence reads: CASSLARRGRVRAFF. As DNA, the CDR3 is TGTGCCAGCAGCTTAGCAAGGAGGGGGCGGGTGAGGGCTTTCTTT.

V usage is TRBV7-9 and J usage is TRBJ2-1; perhaps TRBD1 as D (6 bases). The germline V and J ends were trimmed by 5 bases and 6 bases, with 14 bases remaining between them. There are 14 residues in the CDR3. Germline CDR1 SEHNR, CDR2 FQNEAQ (reference sequence). The CDR3 bases are TGTGCCAGCAGCCGGAACAGGGTGGGCAATGAGCAGTTCTTC. Encoded protein: CASSRNRVGNEQFF.

This sequence joins TRBV19 and TRBJ2-7; 9 positions agree with TRBD1. CDR1 and CDR2 from the germline V gene are LNHDA and SQIVND (reference sequence). The V and J ends lost 6 bases and 2 bases, in that order; junction bases with no gene match: 8. The CDR3 sequence is 15 residues long. The CDR3 spells CASRPWDRDTYEQYF. CDR3 DNA: TGTGCCAGTAGACCTTGGGACAGGGACACCTACGAGCAGTACTTC. The full variable domain, its missing parts supplied by reference TRBV19 and TRBJ2-7, is DGGITQSPKYLFRKEGQNVTLSCEQNLNHDAMYWYRQDPGQGLRLIYYSQIVNDFQKGDIAEGYSVSREKKESFPLTVTSAQKNPTAFYLCASRPWDRDTYEQYFGPGTRLTVT.

V and J are TRBV5-1 and TRBJ2-2, with unresolved D. CDR3 size: 14 residues. Germline lookup yields CDR1 SGHRS and CDR2 YFSETQ. Trimming removed 2 bases from V and 7 bases from J, with 12 bases in between. The CDR3 DNA reads as TGCGCCAGCAGCTTTGAGTCTGGTAGCGGGGAGCTGTTTTTT. Translation gives CASSFESGSGELFF.

The chain combines TRBV5-6 with TRBJ2-5; no clear D. The CDR3 consists of 15 residues. V lost 4 bases, J lost 4 bases, and 17 bases lay in between. The germline V gene encodes CDR1 SGHDT and CDR2 YYEEEE. CDR3 amino acids: CASSPESHFTETQYF. The CDR3 DNA is TGTGCCAGCAGCCCCGAGAGCCACTTCACAGAGACCCAGTACTTC.

This clonotype turned up a few times. The chain combines TRBV5-1 with TRBJ1-2; TRBD1 might be the D (6 bases). The CDR3 is 17 amino acids. Deletions cut 0 bases from V and 1 base from J, with 16 bases between. Germline values: CDR1 SGHRS, CDR2 YFSETQ. The CDR3 DNA follows: TGCGCCAGCAGCTTGGTAGGCAGGGGACCTAATAACTATGGCTACACCTTC. Encoded protein: CASSLVGRGPNNYGYTF.

A few counts support this clonotype. V is TRBV5-6 and J is TRBJ2-1; 12 nucleotides line up with TRBD2. Losses at the gene ends were 5 bases for V and 9 bases for J; bases not matched to a gene: 6. Germline CDR1 and CDR2: SGHDT and YYEEEE. This CDR3 has 14 residues. The CDR3 reads CASSSGLAGVEQFF. Here the CDR3 DNA reads TGTGCCAGCAGTTCGGGACTAGCGGGTGTTGAGCAGTTCTTC.

There are a few counts of this clonotype. The V and J genes are TRBV12-3 or TRBV12-4 and TRBJ2-2, with D perhaps given as TRBD1 or TRBD2 (6 bases each). Between the trimmed V and J ends, which lost 6 bases and 7 bases, there was a span of 12 bases. The CDR3 sequence is 13 residues long. The CDR3 coding sequence is TGTGCCAGCAGAAGAGGGGGGAACGGGGAGCTGTTTTTT. It is translated as CASRRGGNGELFF.

This clonotype was seen a few times. The V and J genes are TRBV5-1 and TRBJ2-5, with TRBD2 matching 9 bases. V lost 0 bases and J lost 5; bases outside the gene matches: 8. The CDR3 is 16 residues long. Germline CDR1 reads SGHRS; CDR2 reads YFSETQ. DNA of the CDR3: TGCGCCAGCAGCTTGGAGGGAGCTAGCGGGGCCGAGACCCAGTACTTC. Translated: CASSLEGASGAETQYF.

CDR3: CASSLASTDYEQYV. In DNA, the CDR3 is TGTGCCAGCAGCTTGGCGAGTACAGACTACGAGCAGTACGTC. The V gene is TRBV5-6, the J gene TRBJ2-7; D is ambiguous. V lost 0 bases and J lost 3, with 10 bases in between. CDR3 size: 14 residues. CDR1 SGHDT and CDR2 YYEEEE come from the germline V gene.